This is a list of T cell receptor beta chains from one sample in a study of post-analysis software for immune sequencing data. From the PCR reads, TCRdb called clonotypes with MiXCR, one entry per CDR3 protein. The data hold roughly 540,000 distinct CDR3 sequences, with 30% to 40% observed a single time. What was sequenced was blood. Receptors originate from a girl aged 2-17 years with multiple sclerosis. Both conserved end residues are part of each CDR3. D genes are given only for firm matches. The size field is filled for only some rows; it gives once, few, many or a size class.

cdr3_length	clone_size	v_call	d_call	j_call	cdr3_aa	cdr3_nt
14	few	TRBV12-3/TRBV12-4	NA	TRBJ1-4	CASSLRGFDEKLFF	TGTGCCAGCAGTTTACGGGGGTTCGATGAAAAACTGTTTTTT
15	NA	TRBV28	TRBD2	TRBJ2-1	CASRDSSGGSNEQFF	TGTGCCAGCAGGGACTCTAGCGGGGGTTCAAATGAGCAGTTCTTC
15	many	TRBV20-1	TRBD2	TRBJ2-1	CSARVAGSSYNEQFF	TGCAGTGCTAGAGTAGCGGGGTCCTCCTACAATGAGCAGTTCTTC
15	NA	TRBV13	TRBD1	TRBJ1-1	CASSLPQGGDTEAFF	TGTGCCAGCAGCCTACCTCAGGGGGGAGACACTGAAGCTTTCTTT
16	NA	TRBV5-1	TRBD1	TRBJ1-6	CAGSREGQGEGSPLHF	TGCGCCGGCAGCCGTGAAGGACAGGGTGAAGGGTCACCCCTCCACTTT
14	NA	TRBV28	NA	TRBJ2-3	CASSLLILADTQYF	TGTGCCAGCAGTTTATTGATTCTGGCAGATACGCAGTATTTT
15	NA	TRBV13	NA	TRBJ2-7	CASSLGGKSSYEQYF	TGTGCCAGCAGCTTAGGAGGGAAGAGCTCCTACGAGCAGTACTTC
14	NA	TRBV5-1	NA	TRBJ1-3	CASRQGFSGNTIYF	TGCGCCAGCCGTCAGGGGTTCTCTGGAAACACCATATATTTT
15	few	TRBV29-1	NA	TRBJ2-5	CSVDSKGLAEETQYF	TGCAGCGTTGACTCGAAGGGGCTAGCTGAGGAGACCCAGTACTTC
15	once	TRBV7-9	NA	TRBJ2-1	CASSLAFGSYNEQFF	TGTGCCAGCAGCTTAGCGTTCGGCTCCTACAATGAGCAGTTCTTC
15	NA	TRBV19	TRBD1	TRBJ1-2	CASSIRTGRHYGYTF	TGTGCCAGTAGTATCCGGACAGGGAGACACTATGGCTACACCTTC
15	NA	TRBV5-1	TRBD1	TRBJ2-3	CASSQGVPSTDTQYF	TGCGCCAGCAGCCAGGGGGTGCCTAGCACAGATACGCAGTATTTT
14	NA	TRBV5-1	NA	TRBJ2-5	CASSLRGSFLGQYF	TGCGCCAGCAGCTTGAGAGGCAGTTTTTTAGGGCAGTACTTC
13	many	TRBV12-3/TRBV12-4	NA	TRBJ2-1	CASSPRDYNEQFF	TGTGCCAGCAGTCCCCGGGACTACAATGAGCAGTTCTTC
13	few	TRBV6-1	NA	TRBJ1-2	CASSLLRVYGYTF	TGTGCCAGCAGTCTCCTCAGGGTATATGGCTACACCTTC
14	NA	TRBV29-1	NA	TRBJ2-3	CSGGLGARTDTQYF	TGCAGCGGGGGCCTGGGGGCGCGCACAGATACGCAGTATTTT
11	NA	TRBV4-1	NA	TRBJ1-2	CASSARSGYTF	TGCGCCAGCAGCGCTCGGAGCGGCTACACCTTC
15	few	TRBV12-3/TRBV12-4	NA	TRBJ1-4	CASSLAPRGSEKLFF	TGTGCCAGCAGCCTCGCCCCCCGGGGATCGGAAAAACTGTTTTTT
14	NA	TRBV11-2	NA	TRBJ2-1	CASRAGLSYNEQFF	TGTGCCAGCAGAGCAGGACTATCCTACAATGAGCAGTTCTTC
16	few	TRBV13	NA	TRBJ1-2	CAKAESGTSGYYGYTF	TGTGCCAAAGCCGAGTCTGGGACGAGTGGATACTATGGCTACACCTTC
15	NA	TRBV11-2	NA	TRBJ1-2	CASSLASESNYGYTF	TGTGCCAGCAGCTTAGCCTCAGAATCTAACTATGGCTACACCTTC
12	NA	TRBV28	NA	TRBJ1-4	CASSYPGRGLFF	TGTGCCAGCAGCTACCCGGGTAGGGGCCTGTTTTTT
14	NA	TRBV4-2	NA	TRBJ1-2	CASSQDWGAGGYTF	TGTGCCAGCAGCCAAGATTGGGGGGCGGGCGGCTACACCTTC
16	NA	TRBV7-9	NA	TRBJ1-1	CASSPVGAVRNTEAFF	TGTGCCAGCAGTCCCGTGGGGGCGGTGCGGAACACTGAAGCTTTCTTT
13	few	TRBV24-1	TRBD2	TRBJ2-3	CATRGGITDTQYF	TGTGCCACCAGGGGAGGGATCACAGATACGCAGTATTTT
15	NA	TRBV7-2	TRBD1	TRBJ1-6	CASSLSGTDNSPLHF	TGTGCCAGCAGCTTATCCGGGACAGATAATTCACCCCTCCACTTT
13	NA	TRBV5-1	NA	TRBJ2-5	CAGRRGSEETQYF	TGCGCCGGGAGGAGGGGCTCGGAAGAGACCCAGTACTTC
13	few	TRBV20-1	NA	TRBJ2-3	CSARPLPTDTQYF	TGCAGTGCTAGACCCCTCCCCACAGATACGCAGTATTTT
14	NA	TRBV18	NA	TRBJ2-1	CASSPQRARDEQFF	TGTGCCAGCTCACCACAGAGGGCCAGGGATGAGCAGTTCTTC
14	NA	TRBV29-1	NA	TRBJ2-3	CSVCPWPGPDTQYF	TGCAGCGTCTGTCCCTGGCCCGGGCCGGATACGCAGTATTTT
15	NA	TRBV2	TRBD1	TRBJ2-2	CASLKGQGRSGELFF	TGTGCCAGCCTGAAGGGACAGGGCCGATCCGGGGAGCTGTTTTTT
15	few	TRBV29-1	TRBD2	TRBJ2-5	CSVDPSGGAVETQYF	TGCAGCGTTGACCCTAGCGGGGGGGCCGTGGAGACCCAGTACTTC